The 22 T cell receptor beta chains reported below all come from one sample, sequenced in a study of blood T cell repertoires in COVID-19. Produced via immunoSEQ multiplex PCR; TCRdb's table is partial and in-frame only. The data hold roughly 220,000 clones, with 85% to 90% observed a single time. The sample consisted of PBMCs or T cells enriched from blood (not recorded which). The receptors come from a man younger than 40 who had been exposed to COVID-19.

The sample holds a few counts of this clone. The chain couples TRBV6-4 to TRBJ2-6; 10 bases map to TRBD2. The CDR3 length is 19 residues. The V segment lost 0 bases and the J segment 1 base; nucleotides outside the gene matches: 6. Germline CDR1 reads MRHNA; CDR2 reads SNTAGT. CDR3 bases: TGTGCCAGCAGTGACTCGACAGCGGGGGGGCCGTCTGGGGCCAACGTCCTGACTTTC. This encodes CASSDSTAGGPSGANVLTF.

The chain carries TRBV18 and TRBJ1-2, with a weak D call TRBD1 (5 bases). V lost 2 bases to trimming and J lost 6 bases, with 16 bases between them. Germline CDR1 KGHSH, CDR2 LQKENI. The CDR3 runs 15 residues. CDR3 sequence reads: CASSPTRAVLDGYTF. The CDR3 DNA is TGTGCCAGCTCACCAACCAGGGCGGTTTTGGATGGCTACACCTTC.

The chain employs TRBV27 and TRBJ1-1; 7 bases match TRBD1. The CDR3 has 18 amino acids. Per the germline V gene, CDR1 is MNHEY and CDR2 is SMNVEV (reference sequence). The ends lost 5 bases at V and 1 base at J; junction bases unmatched: 16. The CDR3 region is CASSRLFETGRRNTEAFF. DNA for the CDR3: TGTGCCAGCAGTCGCCTATTCGAGACAGGGAGGAGGAACACTGAAGCTTTCTTT.

This clone was detected only once. The CDR3 sequence: CASSWGRGREKLFF. The CDR3, as DNA: TGCGCCAGCAGCTGGGGAAGGGGGCGGGAAAAACTGTTTTTT. The chain joins TRBV5-1 to TRBJ1-4, with 7 bases lining up with TRBD1. The V gene's germline CDR1 is SGHRS and CDR2 YFSETQ. V shed 3 bases, J shed 8 bases, and the junction held 7 bases outside the gene matches. The CDR3 extends over 14 amino acids.

This clone was detected only once. This chain connects TRBV20-1 to TRBJ1-1, with D uncertain. Trimming pared 3 bases from V and 7 bases from J, leaving 9 bases between. CDR1 is DFQATT and CDR2 is SNEGSKA in the germline V gene (reference sequence). The CDR3 extends over 11 amino acids. The CDR3 spells CSASSTNEAFF. The CDR3 DNA sequence: TGCAGTGCTAGTTCTACCAATGAAGCTTTCTTT.

The CDR3 DNA reads TGCGCCAGCAGCCAAGACGGGGTTATTGAGCAGTTCTTC. It codes for CASSQDGVIEQFF. The V call is TRBV4-1, the J call TRBJ2-1; possibly TRBD2 for D (5 bases). Deletions cut 0 bases from V and 9 bases from J, with 9 bases between. This CDR3 contains 13 residues. The V gene's germline CDR1 is MGHRA and CDR2 YSYEKL.

The chain links TRBV6-9 to TRBJ1-2; D unclear. The V end was cut by 8 bases, the J end by 9 bases, with 13 bases between. The CDR3 spans 11 residues. Germline assignment: CDR1 MNHGY and CDR2 SVAAGI. CDR3: CASGPPERYTF. In DNA form, the CDR3 reads TGTGCCAGCGGGCCGCCGGAACGCTACACCTTC.

The chain joins TRBV4-3 to TRBJ2-7; 9 nucleotides line up with TRBD1. CDR3 length equals 15 residues. V shed 4 bases, J shed 2 bases, and the junction held 6 bases outside the gene matches. From germline, CDR1 is LGHNA and CDR2 YSLEER. The CDR3 loop reads CASSPKGQGPYEQYF. In nucleotides, the CDR3 is TGCGCCAGCAGCCCAAAGGGACAGGGACCCTACGAGCAGTACTTC.

This chain's CDR3 is CASSERAMELFF. CDR3 coding DNA: TGTGCCAGCAGCGAGAGGGCGATGGAGCTGTTTTTT. The V gene is TRBV2, the J gene TRBJ2-2; TRBD2 might be the D (5 bases). Germline CDR1 SNHLY, CDR2 FYNNEI. Trimming pared 6 bases from V and 10 bases from J, leaving 12 bases between. The CDR3 is 12 residues long.

In its sample, this clone was seen a few times. V gene TRBV7-2 combines with J gene TRBJ2-7; D call uncertain. Trimming took off 3 bases at V and 2 bases at J, with 23 bases between the two ends. CDR3 length: 18 amino acids. Germline CDR1 reads SGHTA; CDR2 reads FQGNSA. The CDR3 nucleotides read TGTGCCAGCAGCTTTTCGTTTTCCGTCGGGTCCTTTACCTACGAGCAGTACTTC. Amino acid sequence: CASSFSFSVGSFTYEQYF.

The J gene is TRBJ2-3, the V gene TRBV9; D unresolved. Germline loops: CDR1 SGDLS, CDR2 YYNGEE. CDR3 length: 13 amino acids. V lost 4 bases, J lost 3 bases, and 9 bases lay in between. The CDR3 DNA sequence: TGTGCCAGCAGCAGATGGGCGACAGATACGCAGTATTTT. Translated, it gives CASSRWATDTQYF.

The genes are TRBV2 and TRBJ2-3; 12 bases map to TRBD2. J was trimmed by 2 bases and V by 6 bases; bases with no gene match: 9. CDR3 length equals 17 residues. Germline V gene lookup returns CDR1 SNHLY and CDR2 FYNNEI. The DNA of the CDR3 is TGTGCCAGCAGGACTAGCGGGGGAGCATTCAACACAGATACGCAGTATTTT. Residues: CASRTSGGAFNTDTQYF.

The genes are TRBV2 and TRBJ1-5; no clear D gene. The germline V and J ends were trimmed by 7 bases and 2 bases, with 12 bases remaining between them. CDR3 length: 14 residues. Germline CDR1 is SNHLY and CDR2 is FYNNEI. CDR3 residues: CASTSISGNQPQHF. CDR3 DNA: TGTGCCAGCACAAGTATCTCGGGCAATCAGCCCCAGCATTTT.

The J gene is TRBJ2-1, the V gene TRBV6-5; 7 nucleotides agree with TRBD1. CDR1 is MNHEY and CDR2 is SVGAGI in the germline V gene. After removal of 6 bases from V and 7 bases from J, the junction contained 3 bases not matched to a gene. This CDR3 has 12 amino acids. The CDR3 spells CASSSRGNEQFF. The CDR3 nucleotides read TGTGCCAGCAGCTCCAGGGGGAATGAGCAGTTCTTC.

V usage is TRBV7-2 and J usage is TRBJ2-3; 10 bases match TRBD2. This CDR3 comprises 15 residues. V shed 6 bases and J 4 bases; nucleotides not matched to a gene: 7. Germline V gene lookup returns CDR1 SGHTA and CDR2 FQGNSA. Here the CDR3 DNA reads TGTGCCAGCAGACAACTAGCGGGGTTCGCAGATACGCAGTATTTT. Translated: CASRQLAGFADTQYF.

The rearrangement links TRBV6-5 to TRBJ2-3; perhaps TRBD2 as D (6 bases). The germline V and J ends were trimmed by 6 bases and 2 bases, with 9 bases remaining between them. This CDR3 has 13 amino acids. Per the germline V gene, CDR1 is MNHEY and CDR2 is SVGAGI. The CDR3 is CASREGVTDTQYF. The CDR3 DNA reads as TGTGCCAGCAGGGAGGGCGTCACAGATACGCAGTATTTT.

The count of this clone is one. The rearrangement uses TRBV7-9 and TRBJ1-2; 9 bases align to TRBD1. V lost 5 bases and J lost 2; bases outside the gene matches: 6. This CDR3 comprises 15 residues. Germline V CDR1 and CDR2: SEHNR, FQNEAQ (reference sequence). DNA for the CDR3: TGTGCCAGCAGCCCCTACAGGGGGCCCAACTATGGCTACACCTTC. This encodes CASSPYRGPNYGYTF.

This chain connects TRBV5-1 to TRBJ1-6; TRBD1 is a possible D gene (6 bases). The germline V gene has CDR1 SGHRS and CDR2 YFSETQ. The V and J ends lost 9 bases and 5 bases respectively, with 18 bases between them. CDR3 length equals 15 residues. Here the CDR3 reads CATSVQTGDNSPLHF. The CDR3 DNA is TGCGCCACCTCGGTCCAGACAGGAGATAATTCACCCCTCCACTTT.

The rearrangement links TRBV19 to TRBJ2-7; 11 bases map to TRBD1. Germline V CDR1 and CDR2: LNHDA, SQIVND (reference sequence). The CDR3 is 17 residues long. The V segment lost 3 bases and the J segment 4 bases; nucleotides outside the gene matches: 11. CDR3 bases: TGTGCCAGTAGTATGTTGGATTTGGGGACAGGGGGGTACGAGCAGTACTTC. This codes for CASSMLDLGTGGYEQYF.

V gene TRBV4-2 combines with J gene TRBJ1-6; 8 bases agree with TRBD1. CDR1 and CDR2 (germline): LGHNA, YNFKEQ. The CDR3 loop spans 17 amino acids. J lost 10 bases, V lost 0 bases, and 11 bases had no gene match. The CDR3, as DNA: TGTGCCAGCAGCCAAGACCCCACAGGGGGTATAGGGTCACCCCTCCACTTT. Translated, it gives CASSQDPTGGIGSPLHF.

The chain combines TRBV14 with TRBJ2-7, with TRBD1 identical over 9 bases. CDR3 length equals 16 residues. Germline assignment: CDR1 SGHDN and CDR2 FVKESK. J gave up 2 bases and V 1 base, and 6 bases lay outside the gene matches. CDR3 in DNA: TGTGCCAGCAGCCAAGCAACCGGGACAGGGACCTACGAGCAGTACTTC. Its translation is CASSQATGTGTYEQYF. Filled out from reference TRBV14 and TRBJ2-7, the complete variable domain reads EAGVTQFPSHSVIEKGQTVTLRCDPISGHDNLYWYRRVMGKEIKFLLHFVKESKQDESGMPNNRFLAERTGGTYSTLKVQPAELEDSGVYFCASSQATGTGTYEQYFGPGTRLTVT.

The chain links TRBV7-2 to TRBJ2-1; 7 nucleotides agree with TRBD2. Looked up from germline, CDR1 is SGHTA and CDR2 is FQGNSA. The CDR3 is 15 residues long. V gave up 1 base and J gave up 3 bases; unmatched junction bases: 3. CDR3 sequence (DNA): TGTGCCAGCAGCTTAGAGGCTAGCGGCTACAATGAGCAGTTCTTC. This codes for CASSLEASGYNEQFF.